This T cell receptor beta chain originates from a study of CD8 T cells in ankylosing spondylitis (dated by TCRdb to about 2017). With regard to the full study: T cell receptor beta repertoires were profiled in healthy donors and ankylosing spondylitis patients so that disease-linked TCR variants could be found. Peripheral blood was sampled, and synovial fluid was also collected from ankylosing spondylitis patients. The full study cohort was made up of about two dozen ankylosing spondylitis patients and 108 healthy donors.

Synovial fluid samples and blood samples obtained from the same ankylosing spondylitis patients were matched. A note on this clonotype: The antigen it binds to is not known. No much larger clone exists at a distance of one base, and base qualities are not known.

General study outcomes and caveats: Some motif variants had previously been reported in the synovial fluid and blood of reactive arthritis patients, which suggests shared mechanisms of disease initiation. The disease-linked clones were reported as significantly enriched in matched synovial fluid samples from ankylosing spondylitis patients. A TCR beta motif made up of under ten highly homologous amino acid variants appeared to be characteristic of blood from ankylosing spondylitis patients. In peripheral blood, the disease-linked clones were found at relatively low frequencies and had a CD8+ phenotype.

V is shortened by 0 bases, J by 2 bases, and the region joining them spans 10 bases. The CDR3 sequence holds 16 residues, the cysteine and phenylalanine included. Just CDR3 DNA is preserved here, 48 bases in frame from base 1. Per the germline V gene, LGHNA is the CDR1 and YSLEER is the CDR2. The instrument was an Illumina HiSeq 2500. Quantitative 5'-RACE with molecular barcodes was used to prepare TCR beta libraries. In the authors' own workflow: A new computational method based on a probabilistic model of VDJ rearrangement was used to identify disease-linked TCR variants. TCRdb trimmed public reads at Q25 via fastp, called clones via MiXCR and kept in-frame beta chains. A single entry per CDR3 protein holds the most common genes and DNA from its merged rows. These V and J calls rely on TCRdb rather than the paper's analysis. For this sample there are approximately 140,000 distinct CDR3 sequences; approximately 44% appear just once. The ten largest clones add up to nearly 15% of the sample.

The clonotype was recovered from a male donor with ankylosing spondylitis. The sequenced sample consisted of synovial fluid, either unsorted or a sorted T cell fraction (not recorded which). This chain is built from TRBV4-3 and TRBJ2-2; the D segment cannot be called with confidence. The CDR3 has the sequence CASSQDPYTNTGELFF. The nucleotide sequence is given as TGCGCCAGCAGCCAAGATCCCTACACAAACACCGGGGAGCTGTTTTTT.